Given below is one T cell receptor beta chain in context. As yet, its antigen is unknown. It was with 60 Vbeta and 13 Jbeta primers that the PCR ran. Some clones are missing from TCRdb's copy, which holds only in-frame ones; the method was immunoSEQ multiplex PCR. The table has just over 150,000 clones, over 80% seen once; the top ten hold roughly 6.3%. This sample was taken from a study of cytomegalovirus exposure and HLA in healthy donors. General study results and limits: In a later analysis, a missense DCLRE1C variant was linked to TCR beta V- and J-gene trimming.

With 10 bases clipped from V and 4 bases from J, the junction kept 7 bases outside the gene matches. CDR3 length: 13 residues. Germline V gene sequence: CDR1 SNHLY, CDR2 FYNNEI. This receptor was taken from a male donor in good health and CMV-seropositive. The chain recombines TRBV2 with TRBJ2-7; 10 nucleotides line up with TRBD1. The sample was PBMCs. In nucleotides, the CDR3 is TGTGCCACCTACGGGACAGGGGAATACGAGCAGTACTTC. This translates into CATYGTGEYEQYF.